This T cell receptor beta chain appears in the sequencing data of a study of shared clonotypes between healthy human individuals. Study summary: The donors, a couple of women and a few men, were aged 18 to 49. Notes on the study in general: How much donors shared clonotypes was expected to be affected by sequencing depth. Naive CD4 clonotypes overlapped across a few donors at approximately 5.3%.

A note on this clone: Its antigen is undetermined.

Original analysis: ImmunoSEQ junction-only sequences lacked quality scores, so their filtering differed. Data came from immunoSEQ multiplex PCR; TCRdb stores just in-frame clones and leaves some out. V and J calls and clone size come straight from that table; D and trimming were deduced from the DNA. The sample lists around 100,000 clones; approximately 70% were seen once. The CDR3 has 15 residues. Trimming cost V 5 bases and J 3 bases; bases outside gene matches: 9. Per germline, CDR1 MNHNS and CDR2 SASEGT. The sequence was obtained from a woman aged 30 to 39 in good health. The sample was memory CD8+ T cells sorted from blood. Regarding subset: CD45RO+ cells pooled with CCR7-negative TemRA cells. This chain joins TRBV6-1 and TRBJ2-7, with 8 nucleotides matching TRBD1. This CDR3 reads CASSWTGFAYYEQYF. The CDR3, as DNA: TGTGCCAGCAGTTGGACAGGGTTCGCGTACTACGAGCAGTACTTC.